Sequencing of this TCR beta chain was carried out in a study of cytotoxic CD8 clonotypes in ibrutinib-treated CLL. Study information: Partial responses numbered approximately 24 and complete responses 2; after a median around 68 months, 14 stayed remitted and 12 progressed. Notes on the study in general: Clonality went up at ibrutinib response and then declined back toward baseline at progression. Starting clonality was above that of age-matched healthy donors and tracked circulating CD8+ T-cell counts.

Germline assignment: CDR1 SGHTA and CDR2 FQGNSA. The ends lost 1 base at V and 10 bases at J; junction bases unmatched: 6. CDR3 size: 16 residues. Clones were read by immunoSEQ multiplex PCR, and TCRdb kept only the in-frame ones, dropping some. The sample shows tens of thousands of clones, approximately 90% of them seen only once. Concerning this clone itself: What it binds is not known.

The TCR sequence derives from a human donor with chronic lymphocytic leukemia. The chain couples TRBV7-2 to TRBJ2-1, with 14 bases aligning to TRBD2. The specimen was PBMCs, collected after 12 months of ibrutinib treatment. This CDR3 is CASSLETSGRAGEQFF. The DNA of the CDR3 is TGTGCCAGCAGCTTAGAGACTAGCGGGAGGGCGGGGGAGCAGTTCTTC.